This entry lists 15 T cell receptor beta chains sequenced from one sample in a study of OX40 agonist ivuxolimab in advanced cancers. Clones were sequenced by immunoSEQ multiplex PCR, and TCRdb holds only the in-frame ones, with some missing. The table includes about 98,000 clones, about 88% detected once. Sample: CD4+ or CD8+ T cells sorted from blood, taken in a trial of the OX40 agonist ivuxolimab. These receptors originate from an adult with an advanced solid tumor such as melanoma, head and neck, liver or kidney cancer.

The chain links TRBV7-9 to TRBJ2-1; 7 bases fit TRBD2. The germline CDR1 and CDR2 sequences are SEHNR and FQNEAQ (reference sequence). The CDR3 runs to 15 residues. J was trimmed by 9 bases and V by 4 bases; bases with no gene match: 12. The CDR3 here is CASSSFGDYTSEQFF. CDR3 nucleotide sequence: TGTGCCAGCAGCTCCTTCGGGGACTACACTAGTGAGCAGTTCTTC.

This sequence joins TRBV5-1 and TRBJ2-2; D unresolved. The germline gives CDR1 SGHRS, CDR2 YFSETQ. With 2 bases removed from V and 2 bases from J, the gap between germline ends came to 7 bases. CDR3 length: 14 amino acids. DNA of the CDR3: TGCGCCAGCAGCTTCGAGTCAAACACCGGGGAGCTGTTTTTT. The encoded protein is CASSFESNTGELFF.

The chain carries TRBV2 and TRBJ1-2, with D tentatively TRBD1 (6 bases). Germline lookup yields CDR1 SNHLY and CDR2 FYNNEI. There are 16 residues in the CDR3. The V end lost 5 bases, the J end lost 8 bases, and 24 bases lay between the germline ends. CDR3 region: CASSQGQSPLRVGYTF. CDR3 DNA: TGTGCCAGCAGTCAAGGACAGTCACCCCTGAGAGTCGGCTACACCTTC.

This chain's CDR3 is CASSQSFRVRGNQPQHF. CDR3 DNA sequence: TGTGCCAGCAGCCAATCGTTCCGGGTGCGGGGCAATCAGCCCCAGCATTTT. This rearrangement joins TRBV16 to TRBJ1-5; D gene ambiguous. In germline, CDR1 is KGHSY, CDR2 FQNENV. CDR3 size: 17 residues. The V and J ends lost 0 bases and 2 bases respectively, with 14 bases between them.

The V gene is TRBV6-1, the J gene TRBJ1-4, with 10 bases identical to TRBD1. CDR3 length: 16 residues. Germline CDR1 is MNHNS and CDR2 is SASEGT. The junction had 7 bases not matched to a gene; V was cut back by 4 bases and J by 5 bases. CDR3 sequence: CASSVDLGQGNEKLFF. CDR3 DNA: TGTGCCAGCAGTGTAGACCTGGGACAGGGGAATGAAAAACTGTTTTTT.

The sample holds one count of this clone. The rearrangement uses TRBV19 and TRBJ1-4, with D unclear. The V end was cut by 3 bases, the J end by 4 bases, with 18 bases between. Germline CDR1 and CDR2: LNHDA and SQIVND (reference sequence). The CDR3 runs 17 residues. Here the CDR3 reads CASSIATSTFGNEKLFF. The CDR3 nucleotides are TGTGCCAGTAGTATCGCTACCTCGACATTCGGTAATGAAAAACTGTTTTTT. Variable domain in full (rest from reference TRBV19 and TRBJ1-4): DGGITQSPKYLFRKEGQNVTLSCEQNLNHDAMYWYRQDPGQGLRLIYYSQIVNDFQKGDIAEGYSVSREKKESFPLTVTSAQKNPTAFYLCASSIATSTFGNEKLFFGSGTQLSVL.

The J gene is TRBJ1-2, the V gene TRBV27, with TRBD1 matching over 7 bases. Trimming at V came to 5 bases and at J to 2 bases, leaving 5 bases not matched to a gene. CDR1 and CDR2 (germline): MNHEY, SMNVEV (reference sequence). This CDR3 has 14 amino acids. CDR3 sequence reads: CASSPKTGNYGYTF. The DNA for the CDR3 is TGTGCCAGCAGTCCCAAGACAGGGAACTATGGCTACACCTTC.

The V call is TRBV4-1, the J call TRBJ1-2; D call uncertain. CDR1 and CDR2 (germline): MGHRA, YSYEKL. This CDR3 is 15 amino acids long. V was cut by 0 bases and J by 3 bases, with 11 bases left in between. CDR3 region: CASSQDVREDYGYTF. The CDR3 DNA is TGCGCCAGCAGCCAAGATGTTCGGGAGGACTATGGCTACACCTTC.

V is TRBV7-8 and J is TRBJ2-7; D might be TRBD1 or TRBD2, each matching 5 bases. The CDR3 loop spans 14 amino acids. CDR1 and CDR2 from the germline V gene are SGHVS and FQNEAQ. Trimming removed 1 base from V and 6 bases from J, with 13 bases in between. Here the CDR3 DNA reads TGTGCCAGCAGCTTAGGAGTGGCAGGGACCGAGCAGTACTTC. Translation: CASSLGVAGTEQYF.

The chain uses TRBV30 and TRBJ2-1; no clear D. Between the trimmed V and J ends, which lost 0 bases and 8 bases, there was a span of 17 bases. This CDR3 has 15 residues. The V gene's germline CDR1 is GTSNPN and CDR2 SVGIG (reference sequence). CDR3 region: CAWSVQPLGSDEQFF. In DNA, the CDR3 is TGTGCCTGGAGTGTACAACCCCTAGGCTCCGATGAGCAGTTCTTC.

The chain joins TRBV29-1 to TRBJ2-7; TRBD1 matches 7 bases. The CDR3 has 13 amino acids. The V segment lost 5 bases and the J segment 4 bases; nucleotides outside the gene matches: 8. The germline CDR1 and CDR2 sequences are SQVTM and ANQGSEA. The CDR3 region is CSVKGTAGYEQYF. CDR3 coding DNA: TGCAGCGTTAAGGGGACAGCCGGGTACGAGCAGTACTTC.

This clone was seen once. The chain couples TRBV18 to TRBJ1-1; a weak D match, TRBD1 (5 bases). V shed 0 bases and J shed 1 base, with 9 bases lying between them. The length of the CDR3 is 15 residues. Looked up from germline, CDR1 is KGHSH and CDR2 is LQKENI. The CDR3 coding sequence is TGTGCCAGCTCACCACCAGGCAGGGCGAACACTGAAGCTTTCTTT. It translates to CASSPPGRANTEAFF.

This clone turned up a few times. In nucleotides, the CDR3 is TGTGCCAGCAGTTTCCGGGGGAGCACAGATACGCAGTATTTT. Residues: CASSFRGSTDTQYF. The gene calls are TRBV27 and TRBJ2-3; maybe TRBD2 (6 bases). CDR1 and CDR2 (germline): MNHEY, SMNVEV (reference sequence). V gave up 3 bases and J gave up 0 bases, with 7 bases separating them. This CDR3 region has 14 residues.

The genes are TRBV27 and TRBJ2-7, with D possibly TRBD2 on 5 matching bases. Deletions cut 10 bases from V and 4 bases from J, with 26 bases between. Germline CDR1 and CDR2: MNHEY and SMNVEV (reference sequence). The CDR3 totals 16 residues. This chain's CDR3 is CAIGWGVTAWKYEQYF. The CDR3 DNA reads as TGTGCCATCGGTTGGGGAGTTACGGCTTGGAAATACGAGCAGTACTTC.

This chain joins TRBV29-1 and TRBJ2-1; TRBD2 agrees at 7 bases. The CDR3 is made up of 16 amino acids. J gave up 4 bases and V 0 bases, and 9 bases lay outside the gene matches. Germline lookup yields CDR1 SQVTM and CDR2 ANQGSEA. The CDR3 loop is CSVEDAASGPYNEQFF. The CDR3, as DNA: TGCAGCGTTGAAGATGCCGCTAGCGGACCATACAATGAGCAGTTCTTC.